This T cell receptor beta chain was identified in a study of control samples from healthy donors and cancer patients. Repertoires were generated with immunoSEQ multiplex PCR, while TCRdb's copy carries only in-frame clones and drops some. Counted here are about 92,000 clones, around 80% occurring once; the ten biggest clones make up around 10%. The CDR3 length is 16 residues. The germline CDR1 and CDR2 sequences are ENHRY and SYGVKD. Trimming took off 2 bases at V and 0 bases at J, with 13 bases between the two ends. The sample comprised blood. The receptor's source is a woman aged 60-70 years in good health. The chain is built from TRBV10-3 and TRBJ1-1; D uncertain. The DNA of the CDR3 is TGTGCCATCAGTGAGACGGCCGTCACACTGAACACTGAAGCTTTCTTT. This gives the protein CAISETAVTLNTEAFF.